The TCR beta chain described here comes from a study of brain T cells in children with intractable seizures. Study outcomes and limitations: Viral specificity was inferred only from CDR3 similarity; HCMV serostatus was unknown. Pre-surgery blood may have been undersampled, hiding some clones.

Using immunoSEQ multiplex PCR, the repertoire was profiled, and TCRdb retains in-frame clones only, with some absent. The data hold about 340,000 clones, with 93% observed a single time. Trimming stripped 3 bases from V and 6 bases from J, with 12 bases between. This CDR3 spans 13 amino acids. Germline V gene data show CDR1 as MNHNS and CDR2 as SASEGT. Time point reported: blood from clinic visit 5 months post-surgery; TSC patient then seizure free. Only cases whose brain tissue showed the highest T cell transcript signatures were sequenced. Patients received at least one anti-epileptic drug before surgery. This clone was seen only once. The target antigen is unknown.

The rearrangement uses TRBV6-1 and TRBJ2-7; D ambiguous. The TCR sequence derives from a boy under two years old with tuberous sclerosis and intractable seizures. This sample comprised peripheral blood, obtained roughly 5 months after surgery. The CDR3 nucleotides read TGTGCCAGCAGTGAGCTTGGGTTGGGCGAGCAGTACTTC. Encoded protein: CASSELGLGEQYF.